A selection of T cell receptor beta chains follows, all from one sample in a study of blood T cell repertoires in COVID-19. The data were produced by immunoSEQ multiplex PCR, yet TCRdb's version contains in-frame clones alone and is incomplete. The repertoire holds 290,000 or so clones, with about 90% as singletons. Sequencing was carried out using peripheral blood. These receptor sequences come from a man between 18 and 35 years old with active or convalescent COVID-19. CDR3s leave out the opening cysteine and the closing phenylalanine or tryptophan.

length,J,V,CDR3
12,TRBJ1-1,TRBV7-9,ASSPPQGNTEAF
12,TRBJ1-1,TRBV6-5,ASRKPGQATEAF
12,TRBJ1-1,TRBV7-9,ASISGQPNTEAF
15,TRBJ2-1,TRBV5-1,ASSSSILAGGPTEQF
11,TRBJ2-7,TRBV24-1,ATPGQGSYEQY
10,TRBJ1-4,TRBV5-6,ASSLPGEKLF
12,TRBJ2-1,TRBV4-1,ASSLDLDYNEQF
13,TRBJ1-1,TRBV7-9,ASSNRDPTYTEAF
13,TRBJ1-1,TRBV11-2,ASSPRALARAEAF
9,TRBJ1-1,TRBV20-1,SAQGGTEAF
13,TRBJ2-3,TRBV9,ASSGLGTSTDTQY
12,TRBJ2-7,TRBV7-9,AIDRGNSSYEQY
12,TRBJ1-1,TRBV27,ASSFSTAATEAF
13,TRBJ1-1,TRBV5-1,ASSSGQGANTEAF
10,TRBJ1-6,TRBV4-1,ASSGQRLPLH
14,TRBJ1-4,TRBV5-1,ASSPGQTATNEKLF
13,TRBJ2-5,TRBV6-5,ASTPRGDPQETQY
15,TRBJ2-1,TRBV11-2,ASSTPLVRGLDNEQF
13,TRBJ1-1,TRBV19,ASSTSFQGEAEAF
12,TRBJ2-7,TRBV7-2,ASSLLQGSGEQY
12,TRBJ1-6,TRBV27,ASSLAGLGSPLH
15,TRBJ2-1,TRBV28,ASSARGGPSPYNEQF
13,TRBJ2-2,TRBV5-4,ASSVPSGRTGELF
12,TRBJ2-1,TRBV7-9,ASSFLEGFSEQF